One T cell receptor beta chain is described in this entry. This clonotype showed up just a few times. Its recognized antigen is unknown. Base quality data are lacking; no much larger clone is found one base away. The data stem from a study of response to subunit inactivated influenza vaccine (dated by TCRdb to the late 2010s). Study-wide context: Deep quantitative profiling of the T cell receptor repertoire was used in the study to follow responses to a trivalent subunit inactivated influenza vaccine. Paper-wide results and their limitations: The authors suggested that each seasonal influenza vaccination may recruit only a limited number of new T cells.

Based on the germline V gene, the CDR1 and CDR2 sequences are SGHRS and YFSETQ. The CDR3 runs 14 residues from the cysteine to the phenylalanine. Kept here is only the CDR3 DNA, which spans 42 bases and is read in frame from base 1. V is shortened by 4 bases, J by 3 bases, and the region joining them spans 14 bases. Libraries were constructed by RT-PCR. Sequencing took place on an Illumina HiSeq 2500. The public reads were run again by TCRdb, first through fastp at Q25 and then through MiXCR, and only productive beta chains were kept. All rows with the same CDR3 protein become a single entry with the most common DNA and genes. This sample lists about 620,000 distinct CDR3 sequences; about 11% were detected once. The top ten constitute around 9.6% of the sample.

The sample consisted of PBMCs from blood, taken on the day of vaccination. This TCR was sampled from a man aged 45-65 years who received an inactivated influenza vaccine. Donor details come from another sample of the same person, matched by shared clones. Recombination connected TRBV5-1 to TRBJ2-7; TRBD1 could be the D gene, as 5 bases match. The bases read TGCGCCAGCAGCCTTAGACAGAACCGCTACGAGCAGTACTTC. This gives the protein CASSLRQNRYEQYF. With the rest looked up from the reference TRBV5-1 and TRBJ2-7 genes rather than sequenced, the full variable domain is KAGVTQTPRYLIKTRGQQVTLSCSPISGHRSVSWYQQTPGQGLQFLFEYFSETQRNKGNFPGRFSGRQFSNSRSEMNVSTLELGDSALYLCASSLRQNRYEQYFGPGTRLTVT.